Listed below are T cell receptor beta chains from one sample, sequenced in a study of shared clonotypes between healthy human individuals. Sequenced by immunoSEQ multiplex PCR; TCRdb stores in-frame clones only, minus some. The data show 190,000 or so clones, with 66% seen just once and about 10% held by the top ten. The sample taken for sequencing was memory CD4+ T cells sorted from blood. The receptors come from a young man in good health. The CDR3 runs from the conserved cysteine through the conserved F or W. D genes are given only for firm matches. A row's size may be missing; if present it is once, few, many or a size class.

size: .; D: TRBD2; J: TRBJ2-1; V: TRBV15; CDR3: CATSRAAGGPHNEQFF; DNA: TGTGCCACCAGCAGAGCAGCGGGAGGGCCCCACAATGAGCAGTTCTTC
size: .; D: .; J: TRBJ2-2; V: TRBV4-3; CDR3: CASSRDTGELFF; DNA: TGCGCCAGCAGCCGCGACACCGGGGAGCTGTTTTTT
size: once; D: TRBD1; J: TRBJ1-2; V: TRBV27; CDR3: CASSHGQGANDGYTF; DNA: TGTGCCAGCAGCCATGGACAGGGGGCGAATGATGGCTACACCTTC
size: .; D: TRBD1; J: TRBJ1-3; V: TRBV5-1; CDR3: CASSHGQGAGNTIYF; DNA: TGCGCCAGCAGCCACGGACAGGGGGCTGGAAACACCATATATTTT
size: few; D: .; J: TRBJ2-1; V: TRBV7-2; CDR3: CASSEVMNNEQFF; DNA: TGTGCCAGCAGCGAGGTGATGAACAATGAGCAGTTCTTC
size: .; D: .; J: TRBJ2-5; V: TRBV29-1; CDR3: CSVEDPGTSNGETQYF; DNA: TGCAGCGTTGAAGATCCCGGGACTTCAAACGGGGAGACCCAGTACTTC
size: many; D: .; J: TRBJ1-5; V: TRBV6-1; CDR3: CASSEARWVDRLSNQPQHF; DNA: TGTGCCAGCAGTGAAGCACGGTGGGTCGACAGACTCAGCAATCAGCCCCAGCATTTT
size: .; D: .; J: TRBJ1-1; V: TRBV5-6; CDR3: CASSLPGRNSDNEAFF; DNA: TGTGCCAGCAGCCTCCCGGGTAGGAACAGCGACAATGAAGCTTTCTTT
size: .; D: .; J: TRBJ2-2; V: TRBV9; CDR3: CASSVMSNTGELFF; DNA: TGTGCCAGCAGCGTTATGTCTAACACCGGGGAGCTGTTTTTT
size: .; D: .; J: TRBJ1-4; V: TRBV7-8; CDR3: CASSQEAFLNEKLFF; DNA: TGTGCCAGCAGTCAAGAGGCCTTCCTTAATGAAAAACTGTTTTTT
size: .; D: .; J: TRBJ2-3; V: TRBV5-1; CDR3: CASSLERADKDTQYF; DNA: TGCGCCAGCAGCTTGGAGAGGGCCGATAAAGATACGCAGTATTTT
size: .; D: .; J: TRBJ2-7; V: TRBV11-2; CDR3: CASSRSVPKNYEQYF; DNA: TGTGCCAGCAGCCGAAGTGTTCCTAAAAACTACGAGCAGTACTTC
size: once; D: .; J: TRBJ2-7; V: TRBV18; CDR3: CASSNGVSYEQYF; DNA: TGTGCCAGCTCAAATGGTGTATCCTACGAGCAGTACTTC
size: .; D: TRBD1; J: TRBJ1-4; V: TRBV7-9; CDR3: CASSLDRASEKLFF; DNA: TGTGCCAGCAGCTTGGACAGGGCTTCTGAAAAACTGTTTTTT
size: .; D: TRBD2; J: TRBJ2-2; V: TRBV9; CDR3: CASSFSGTNTGELFF; DNA: TGTGCCAGCAGCTTTAGCGGGACTAACACCGGGGAGCTGTTTTTT
size: few; D: TRBD2; J: TRBJ2-7; V: TRBV15; CDR3: CATSRDLAGENEQYF; DNA: TGTGCCACCAGCAGAGATCTAGCGGGAGAAAACGAGCAGTACTTC
size: .; D: .; J: TRBJ1-5; V: TRBV19; CDR3: CASSPTGINQPQHF; DNA: TGTGCCAGTAGTCCAACCGGGATCAATCAGCCCCAGCATTTT
size: .; D: .; J: TRBJ1-2; V: TRBV28; CDR3: CASRRGGYTF; DNA: TGTGCCAGTAGACGAGGCGGCTACACCTTC
size: .; D: .; J: TRBJ2-1; V: TRBV5-1; CDR3: CASSLALNAGSSYNEQFF; DNA: TGCGCCAGCAGCTTGGCCTTGAACGCGGGGTCATCCTACAATGAGCAGTTCTTC
size: few; D: TRBD2; J: TRBJ2-3; V: TRBV5-1; CDR3: CASSAGDYTDTQYF; DNA: TGCGCCAGCAGTGCGGGAGATTACACAGATACGCAGTATTTT
size: .; D: .; J: TRBJ1-5; V: TRBV27; CDR3: CASSFVRDQPQHF; DNA: TGTGCCAGCAGTTTTGTCAGGGATCAGCCCCAGCATTTT
size: once; D: .; J: TRBJ2-1; V: TRBV4-2; CDR3: CSSGRYNEQFF; DNA: TGTAGCAGCGGTCGCTACAATGAGCAGTTCTTC
size: .; D: .; J: TRBJ2-2; V: TRBV6-5; CDR3: CASRNRRGTGELFF; DNA: TGTGCCAGCAGAAACAGGAGGGGGACCGGGGAGCTGTTTTTT
size: .; D: .; J: TRBJ2-7; V: TRBV30; CDR3: CAWSVTGYEQYF; DNA: TGTGCCTGGAGTGTAACCGGGTACGAGCAGTACTTC
size: .; D: .; J: TRBJ2-2; V: TRBV7-9; CDR3: CASNTGTPTGELFF; DNA: TGTGCCAGCAACACCGGGACACCCACCGGGGAGCTGTTTTTT
size: .; D: .; J: TRBJ2-6; V: TRBV4-1; CDR3: CASSQADFIGAGANVLTF; DNA: TGCGCCAGCAGCCAGGCCGATTTTATAGGGGCTGGGGCCAACGTCCTGACTTTC
size: once; D: .; J: TRBJ2-5; V: TRBV10-3; CDR3: CAISDSGTQETQYF; DNA: TGTGCCATCAGTGACTCGGGGACCCAAGAGACCCAGTACTTC
size: .; D: .; J: TRBJ2-1; V: TRBV28; CDR3: CASSGGMGGNDNEQFF; DNA: TGTGCCAGCAGTGGTGGGATGGGCGGGAATGACAATGAGCAGTTCTTC
size: .; D: TRBD2; J: TRBJ2-2; V: TRBV5-1; CDR3: CASTGGSGSLDTGELFF; DNA: TGCGCCAGCACTGGGGGTAGCGGGAGTCTGGACACCGGGGAGCTGTTTTTT
size: few; D: TRBD1; J: TRBJ1-2; V: TRBV19; CDR3: CASSMGTDSFYGYTF; DNA: TGTGCCAGTAGTATGGGGACAGACTCGTTCTATGGCTACACCTTC
size: many; D: TRBD2; J: TRBJ2-7; V: TRBV18; CDR3: CASLRQSREDEQYF; DNA: TGTGCCAGCCTCAGACAGTCTCGGGAGGACGAGCAGTACTTC
size: .; D: .; J: TRBJ1-1; V: TRBV7-9; CDR3: CASSPAENLRTEAFF; DNA: TGTGCCAGCAGCCCCGCCGAAAATCTGCGCACTGAAGCTTTCTTT
size: .; D: TRBD2; J: TRBJ2-3; V: TRBV6-4; CDR3: CASNPTGGRTDTQYF; DNA: TGTGCCAGCAATCCCACGGGAGGACGCACAGATACGCAGTATTTT
size: .; D: .; J: TRBJ1-5; V: TRBV6-6; CDR3: CASSPAGQNQPQHF; DNA: TGTGCCAGCAGCCCGGCAGGGCAAAATCAGCCCCAGCATTTT
size: few; D: .; J: TRBJ2-7; V: TRBV6-6; CDR3: CASSYSSRSTYEQYF; DNA: TGTGCCAGCAGTTACTCGTCCAGGAGCACCTACGAGCAGTACTTC
size: .; D: TRBD2; J: TRBJ2-1; V: TRBV9; CDR3: CASSAEISGRAGEQFF; DNA: TGTGCCAGCAGCGCCGAAATTAGCGGGAGGGCCGGTGAGCAGTTCTTC
size: .; D: TRBD1; J: TRBJ2-4; V: TRBV27; CDR3: CASSSWDRGMAKNIQYF; DNA: TGTGCCAGCAGTTCTTGGGACAGGGGAATGGCCAAAAACATTCAGTACTTC
size: .; D: .; J: TRBJ2-7; V: TRBV6-6; CDR3: CASSYGGSGYEQYF; DNA: TGTGCCAGCAGTTATGGGGGTAGCGGCTACGAGCAGTACTTC
size: few; D: .; J: TRBJ1-1; V: TRBV5-4; CDR3: CASSPPGGNTEAFF; DNA: TGTGCCAGCAGCCCACCCGGGGGCAACACTGAAGCTTTCTTT
size: .; D: .; J: TRBJ2-2; V: TRBV11-2; CDR3: CASSRDRVYTGELFF; DNA: TGTGCCAGCAGCCGGGACCGGGTCTACACCGGGGAGCTGTTTTTT
size: .; D: .; J: TRBJ2-7; V: TRBV27; CDR3: CASSAPPGTDTYEQYF; DNA: TGTGCCAGCAGTGCCCCCCCGGGGACGGACACCTACGAGCAGTACTTC
size: .; D: .; J: TRBJ2-4; V: TRBV11-2; CDR3: CASSQGRGVGNIQYF; DNA: TGTGCCAGCAGCCAGGGTCGAGGGGTTGGAAACATTCAGTACTTC
size: .; D: .; J: TRBJ2-7; V: TRBV6-5; CDR3: CASSSSSYEQYF; DNA: TGTGCCAGCAGTTCCAGCTCCTACGAGCAGTACTTC
size: many; D: TRBD1; J: TRBJ2-5; V: TRBV14; CDR3: CASSHIGQGQETQYF; DNA: TGTGCCAGCAGCCACATTGGACAGGGGCAAGAGACCCAGTACTTC
size: .; D: TRBD1; J: TRBJ1-2; V: TRBV29-1; CDR3: CSVGRTGGRYGYTF; DNA: TGCAGCGTGGGGAGGACAGGGGGACGCTATGGCTACACCTTC
size: few; D: .; J: TRBJ1-2; V: TRBV19; CDR3: CASSGPNYGYTF; DNA: TGTGCCAGTAGTGGCCCTAACTATGGCTACACCTTC